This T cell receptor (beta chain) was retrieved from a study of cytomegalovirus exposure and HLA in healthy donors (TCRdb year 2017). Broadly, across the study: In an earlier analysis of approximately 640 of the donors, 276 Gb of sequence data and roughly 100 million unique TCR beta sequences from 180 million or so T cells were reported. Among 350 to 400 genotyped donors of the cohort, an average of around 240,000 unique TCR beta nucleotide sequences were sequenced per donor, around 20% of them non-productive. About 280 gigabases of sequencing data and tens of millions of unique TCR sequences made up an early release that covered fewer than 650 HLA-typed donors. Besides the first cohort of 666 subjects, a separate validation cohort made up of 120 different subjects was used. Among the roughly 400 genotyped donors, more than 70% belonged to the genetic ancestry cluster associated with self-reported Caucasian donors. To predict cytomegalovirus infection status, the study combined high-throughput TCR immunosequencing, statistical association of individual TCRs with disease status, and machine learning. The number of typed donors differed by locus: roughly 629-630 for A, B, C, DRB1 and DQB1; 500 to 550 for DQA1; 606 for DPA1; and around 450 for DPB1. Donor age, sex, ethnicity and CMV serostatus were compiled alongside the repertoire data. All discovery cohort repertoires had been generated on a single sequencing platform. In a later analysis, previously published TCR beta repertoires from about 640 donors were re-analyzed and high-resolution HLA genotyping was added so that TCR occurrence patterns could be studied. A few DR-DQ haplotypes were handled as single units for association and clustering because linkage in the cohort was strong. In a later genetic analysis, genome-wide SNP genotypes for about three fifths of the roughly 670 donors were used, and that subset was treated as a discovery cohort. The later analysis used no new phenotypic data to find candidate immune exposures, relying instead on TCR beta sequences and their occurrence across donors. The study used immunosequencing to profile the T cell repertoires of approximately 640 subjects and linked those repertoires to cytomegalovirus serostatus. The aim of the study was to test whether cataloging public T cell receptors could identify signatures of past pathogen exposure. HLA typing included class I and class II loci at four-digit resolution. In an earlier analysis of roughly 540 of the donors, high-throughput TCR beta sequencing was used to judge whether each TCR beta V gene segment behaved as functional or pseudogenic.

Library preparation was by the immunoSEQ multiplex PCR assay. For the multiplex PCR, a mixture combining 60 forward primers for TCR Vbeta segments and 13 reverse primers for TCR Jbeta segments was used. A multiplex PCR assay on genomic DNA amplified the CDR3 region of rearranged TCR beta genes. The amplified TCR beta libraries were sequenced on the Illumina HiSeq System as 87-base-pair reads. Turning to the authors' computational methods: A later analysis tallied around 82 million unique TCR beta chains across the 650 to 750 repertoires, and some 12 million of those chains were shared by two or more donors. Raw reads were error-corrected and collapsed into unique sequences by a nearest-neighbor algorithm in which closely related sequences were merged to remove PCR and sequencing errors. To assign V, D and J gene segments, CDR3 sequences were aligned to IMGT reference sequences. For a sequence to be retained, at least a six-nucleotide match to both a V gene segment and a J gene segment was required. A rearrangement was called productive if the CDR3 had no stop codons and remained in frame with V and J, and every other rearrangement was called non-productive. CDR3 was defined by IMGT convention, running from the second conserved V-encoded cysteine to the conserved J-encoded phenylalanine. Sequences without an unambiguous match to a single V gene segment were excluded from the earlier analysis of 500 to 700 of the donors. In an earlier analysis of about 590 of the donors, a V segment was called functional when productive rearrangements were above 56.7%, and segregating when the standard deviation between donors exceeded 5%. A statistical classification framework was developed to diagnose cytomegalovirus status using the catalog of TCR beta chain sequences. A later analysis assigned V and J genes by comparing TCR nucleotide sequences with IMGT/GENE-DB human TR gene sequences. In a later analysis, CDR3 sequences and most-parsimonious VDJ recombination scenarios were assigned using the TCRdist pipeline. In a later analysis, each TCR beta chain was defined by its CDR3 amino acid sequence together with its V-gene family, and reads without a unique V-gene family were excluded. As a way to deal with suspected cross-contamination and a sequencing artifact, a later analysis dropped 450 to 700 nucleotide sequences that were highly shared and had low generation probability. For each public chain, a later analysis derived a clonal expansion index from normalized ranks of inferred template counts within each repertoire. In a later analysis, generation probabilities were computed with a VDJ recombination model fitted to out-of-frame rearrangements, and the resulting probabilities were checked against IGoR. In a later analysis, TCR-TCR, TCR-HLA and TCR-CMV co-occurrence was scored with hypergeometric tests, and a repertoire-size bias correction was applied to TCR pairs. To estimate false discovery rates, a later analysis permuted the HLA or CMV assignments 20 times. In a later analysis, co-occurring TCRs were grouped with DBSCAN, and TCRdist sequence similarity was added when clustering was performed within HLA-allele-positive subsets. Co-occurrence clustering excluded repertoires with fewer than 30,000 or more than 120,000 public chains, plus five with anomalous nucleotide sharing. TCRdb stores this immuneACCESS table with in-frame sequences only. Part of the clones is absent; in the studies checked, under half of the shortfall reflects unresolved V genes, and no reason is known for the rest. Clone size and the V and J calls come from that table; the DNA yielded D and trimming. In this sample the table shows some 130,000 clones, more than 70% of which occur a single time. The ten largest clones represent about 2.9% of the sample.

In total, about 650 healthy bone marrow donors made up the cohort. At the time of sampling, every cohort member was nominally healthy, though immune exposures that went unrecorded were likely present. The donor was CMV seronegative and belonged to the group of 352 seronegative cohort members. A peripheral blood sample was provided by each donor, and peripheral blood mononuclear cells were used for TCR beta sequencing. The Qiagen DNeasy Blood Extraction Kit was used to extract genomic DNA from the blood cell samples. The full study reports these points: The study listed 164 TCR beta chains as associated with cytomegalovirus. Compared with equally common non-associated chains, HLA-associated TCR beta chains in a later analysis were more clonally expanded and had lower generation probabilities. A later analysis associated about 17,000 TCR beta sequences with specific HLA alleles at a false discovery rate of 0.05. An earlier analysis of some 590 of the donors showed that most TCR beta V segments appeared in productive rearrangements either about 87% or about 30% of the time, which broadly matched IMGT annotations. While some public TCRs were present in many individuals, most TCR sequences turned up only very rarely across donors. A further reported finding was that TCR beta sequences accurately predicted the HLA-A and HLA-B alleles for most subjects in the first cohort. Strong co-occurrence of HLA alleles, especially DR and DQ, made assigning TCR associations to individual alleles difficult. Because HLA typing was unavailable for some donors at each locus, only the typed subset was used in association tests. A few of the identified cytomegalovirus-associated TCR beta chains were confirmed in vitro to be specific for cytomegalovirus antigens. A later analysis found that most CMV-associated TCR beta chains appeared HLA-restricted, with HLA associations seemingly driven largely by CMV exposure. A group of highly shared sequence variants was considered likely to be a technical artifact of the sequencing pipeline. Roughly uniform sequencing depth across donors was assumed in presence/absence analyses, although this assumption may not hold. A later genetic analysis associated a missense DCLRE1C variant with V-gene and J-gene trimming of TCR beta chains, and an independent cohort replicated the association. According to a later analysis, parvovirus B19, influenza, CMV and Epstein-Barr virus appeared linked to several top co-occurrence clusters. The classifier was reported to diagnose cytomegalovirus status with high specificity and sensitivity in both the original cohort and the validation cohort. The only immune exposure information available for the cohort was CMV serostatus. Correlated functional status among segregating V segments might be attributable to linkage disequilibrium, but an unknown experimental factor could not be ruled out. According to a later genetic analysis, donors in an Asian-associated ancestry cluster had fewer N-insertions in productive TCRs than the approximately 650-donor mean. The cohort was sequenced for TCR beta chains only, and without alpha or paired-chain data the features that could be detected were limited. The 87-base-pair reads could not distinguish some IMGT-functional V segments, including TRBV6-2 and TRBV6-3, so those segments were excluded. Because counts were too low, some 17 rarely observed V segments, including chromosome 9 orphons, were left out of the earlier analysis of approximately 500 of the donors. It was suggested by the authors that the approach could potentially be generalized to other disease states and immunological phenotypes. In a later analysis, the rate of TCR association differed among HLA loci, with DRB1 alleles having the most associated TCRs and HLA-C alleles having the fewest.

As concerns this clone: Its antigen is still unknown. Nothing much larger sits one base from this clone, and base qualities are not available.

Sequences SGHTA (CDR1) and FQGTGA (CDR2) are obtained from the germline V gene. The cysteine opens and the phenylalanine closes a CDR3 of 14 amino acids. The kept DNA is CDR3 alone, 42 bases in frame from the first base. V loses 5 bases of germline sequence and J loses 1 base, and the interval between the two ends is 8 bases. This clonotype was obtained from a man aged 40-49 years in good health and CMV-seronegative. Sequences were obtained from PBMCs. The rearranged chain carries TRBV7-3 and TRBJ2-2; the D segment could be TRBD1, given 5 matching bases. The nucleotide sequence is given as TGTGCCAGCAGCCCAACAGGGAACACCGGGGAGCTGTTTTTT. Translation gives CASSPTGNTGELFF.